Below, 24 T cell receptor beta chains from the same sample are listed, as sequenced in a study of blood T cell repertoires in COVID-19 (dated by TCRdb to about 2020). Library method: the immunoSEQ multiplex PCR assay. TCRdb re-hosts the immuneACCESS table, in-frame sequences only. Its copies lack some clones; in the studies checked, an unresolved V gene accounts for under half of them, and the cause for the rest is not known. This sample gives tens of thousands of clones in total; around nine tenths of them show up just once. About 3% of the sample is taken by the ten largest. Material: peripheral blood. All receptors derive from a human donor in a cohort sampled during active COVID-19.

J is TRBJ2-1 and V is TRBV6-4, with 8 nucleotides matching TRBD2. The CDR3 totals 15 residues. The V gene's germline CDR1 is MRHNA and CDR2 SNTAGT. The trim removed 0 bases at V and 5 bases at J, leaving 3 bases unmatched. The CDR3 DNA follows: TGTGCCAGCAGTGACTCCAGAGCGGGAGACAATGAGCAGTTCTTC. The encoded protein is CASSDSRAGDNEQFF.

The chain links TRBV6-5 to TRBJ2-7, with D possibly TRBD1 on 6 matching bases. V lost 8 bases and J lost 1, with 12 bases in between. In germline, CDR1 is MNHEY, CDR2 SVGAGI. This CDR3 is 13 amino acids long. The CDR3 region has the DNA TGTGCCAGCGAAACCGGGACATCCTACGAGCAGTACTTC. It is translated as CASETGTSYEQYF.

V gene TRBV5-1 combines with J gene TRBJ2-2; 7 bases are a match to TRBD1. The trim removed 4 bases at V and 4 bases at J, leaving 10 bases unmatched. This CDR3 is built from 16 residues. Looked up from germline, CDR1 is SGHRS and CDR2 is YFSETQ. CDR3: CASSPLTGVSTGELFF. DNA for the CDR3: TGCGCCAGCAGCCCCCTTACAGGGGTAAGCACCGGGGAGCTGTTTTTT.

J is TRBJ2-7 and V is TRBV10-3; D unclear. Germline CDR1 ENHRY, CDR2 SYGVKD. V was clipped by 6 bases and J by 1 base, with 10 bases between them. This CDR3 comprises 13 residues. The DNA for the CDR3 is TGTGCCATCAGAACAGACACGTCCTACGAGCAGTACTTC. This codes for CAIRTDTSYEQYF.

This clone was seen a single time. The chain carries TRBV30 and TRBJ2-5; possible D gene TRBD2, 6 bases. Germline V CDR1 and CDR2: GTSNPN, SVGIG (reference sequence). Trimming removed 0 bases from V and 0 bases from J, with 8 bases in between. The CDR3 runs 14 residues. The CDR3 DNA follows: TGTGCCTGGAGTGTTGGGGGGTACCAAGAGACCCAGTACTTC. It yields the protein CAWSVGGYQETQYF.

V is TRBV10-3 and J is TRBJ1-1; D gene unclear. CDR3 length: 14 amino acids. Trimming shortened V by 5 bases and J by 0 bases, and 10 bases separated the two germline ends. The germline V gene encodes CDR1 ENHRY and CDR2 SYGVKD. CDR3: CAISRDPMNTEAFF. CDR3 DNA sequence: TGTGCCATCAGTCGAGATCCCATGAACACTGAAGCTTTCTTT.

The chain recombines TRBV27 with TRBJ1-1; tentatively, D is TRBD1 (5 bases). The CDR3 has 16 amino acids. Trimming pared 0 bases from V and 12 bases from J, leaving 23 bases between. Germline CDR1 MNHEY, CDR2 SMNVEV (reference sequence). The CDR3 is CASSLSLGGAARGTFF. CDR3 DNA: TGTGCCAGCAGTTTATCATTAGGAGGGGCAGCGAGAGGGACTTTCTTT.

The gene calls are TRBV12-5 and TRBJ2-7, with TRBD1 matching over 7 bases. Trimming took 0 bases from V and 0 from J; bases not matched to a gene: 8. CDR1 and CDR2 (germline): LGHNT, FRNRAP. CDR3 length equals 17 residues. The CDR3 nucleotides are TGTGCTAGTGGTTTGGTATATAGGGACAGAATCTCCTACGAGCAGTACTTC. This codes for CASGLVYRDRISYEQYF.

The chain couples TRBV3-1 (or the pseudogene TRBV3-2) to TRBJ2-2; D gene uncertain. The V end lost 2 bases, the J end lost 2 bases, and 6 bases lay between the germline ends. Germline V CDR1 and CDR2: LGHDT, YNNKEL (reference sequence). The CDR3 is 14 amino acids. CDR3 in DNA: TGTGCCAGCAGCCAACAGATAAACACCGGGGAGCTGTTTTTT. Translation gives CASSQQINTGELFF.

V and J are TRBV5-1 and TRBJ1-3, with a weak D call TRBD1 (5 bases). V was cut by 1 base and J by 2 bases, with 10 bases left in between. The CDR3 sequence is 15 residues long. CDR1 and CDR2 (germline): SGHRS, YFSETQ. The CDR3 DNA is TGCGCCAGCAGCTTGCAGGGTGGAGCTGGAAACACCATATATTTT. It yields the protein CASSLQGGAGNTIYF.

This chain connects TRBV7-7 to TRBJ2-1; D is undetermined. The CDR3 sequence is 13 residues long. V lost 4 bases and J lost 4, with 8 bases in between. Germline V gene data show CDR1 as SSHAT and CDR2 as FNYEAQ (reference sequence). CDR3 sequence: CASSSNEYNEQFF. In DNA, the CDR3 is TGTGCCAGCAGCTCAAACGAGTACAATGAGCAGTTCTTC.

The chain joins TRBV24-1 to TRBJ1-5; tentative D call: TRBD1 (6 bases). The CDR3 totals 16 residues. Trimming removed 2 bases at V and 3 bases at J, with 13 bases between. Germline values: CDR1 KGHDR, CDR2 SFDVKD. The DNA of the CDR3 is TGTGCCACCAGTGATTCCCTCGGACAGCCCAATCAGCCCCAGCATTTT. This sequence encodes CATSDSLGQPNQPQHF.

The V call is TRBV5-6, the J call TRBJ1-3, with 7 bases lining up with TRBD1. Germline lookup yields CDR1 SGHDT and CDR2 YYEEEE. The CDR3 is 14 amino acids. Trimming took 7 bases from V and 2 from J; bases not matched to a gene: 6. Here the CDR3 DNA reads TGTGCCAGCGCGGGACAGACGACTGGAAACACCATATATTTT. Translating gives CASAGQTTGNTIYF.

This clone turned up a few times. As DNA, the CDR3 is TGTGCCTGGACGACAGGGGACTATTCACCCCTCCACTTT. Amino acid sequence: CAWTTGDYSPLHF. The J gene is TRBJ1-6, the V gene TRBV30; 8 positions agree with TRBD1. Losses at the gene ends were 4 bases for V and 8 bases for J; bases not matched to a gene: 4. The CDR3 totals 13 residues. In germline, CDR1 is GTSNPN, CDR2 SVGIG (reference sequence).

The chain links TRBV5-1 to TRBJ1-1, with D tentatively TRBD1 (5 bases). V lost 0 bases and J 2 bases, leaving 8 bases between the germline ends. Germline V lookup: CDR1 SGHRS, CDR2 YFSETQ. The CDR3 spans 14 residues. CDR3 in DNA: TGCGCCAGCAGCTTGGATACAGGTAACACTGAAGCTTTCTTT. It yields the protein CASSLDTGNTEAFF. Combining the CDR3 with reference TRBV5-1 and TRBJ1-1 gives the whole variable domain KAGVTQTPRYLIKTRGQQVTLSCSPISGHRSVSWYQQTPGQGLQFLFEYFSETQRNKGNFPGRFSGRQFSNSRSEMNVSTLELGDSALYLCASSLDTGNTEAFFGQGTRLTVV.

The DNA for the CDR3 is TGTGCCAGCGGGGACAGAGCCAAGGATACGCAGTATTTT. Translating gives CASGDRAKDTQYF. This chain links TRBV6-5 with TRBJ2-3; 7 nucleotides align to TRBD1. Germline trimming cut 8 bases from V and 6 bases from J; bases unmatched to any gene: 8. Germline values: CDR1 MNHEY, CDR2 SVGAGI. There are 13 residues in the CDR3.

The chain has TRBV5-1 and TRBJ2-5; perhaps TRBD1 as D (6 bases). Germline loops: CDR1 SGHRS, CDR2 YFSETQ. Deletions cut 0 bases from V and 2 bases from J, with 8 bases between. This CDR3 is 14 amino acids long. CDR3 DNA: TGCGCCAGCAGCTTGGGGACAGAGCAAGAGACCCAGTACTTC. Translated: CASSLGTEQETQYF.

The rearrangement links TRBV6-5 to TRBJ1-2, with D maybe TRBD1 (6 bases). This CDR3 spans 14 amino acids. V was shortened by 6 bases and J by 4 bases, with 15 bases between the two germline ends. Germline values: CDR1 MNHEY, CDR2 SVGAGI. The CDR3 reads CASSPGGAVYGYTF. DNA for the CDR3: TGTGCCAGCAGCCCCGGGGGGGCTGTCTATGGCTACACCTTC.

The rearrangement joins TRBV4-1 to TRBJ2-2; 10 bases are a match to TRBD2. Germline-derived CDR1 and CDR2 are MGHRA and YSYEKL. This CDR3 has 16 residues. Unmatched junction bases numbered 7, after V lost 4 bases and J lost 5 bases. Here the CDR3 DNA reads TGCGCCAGCAGCCTCACCCATAGCGGGAGGACCGGGGAGCTGTTTTTT. This sequence encodes CASSLTHSGRTGELFF.

This chain joins TRBV19 and TRBJ1-1; 9 bases match TRBD1. This CDR3 comprises 13 residues. Trimming removed 2 bases from V and 7 bases from J; junction bases left unmatched: 2. CDR1 and CDR2 from the germline V gene are LNHDA and SQIVND (reference sequence). CDR3 in DNA: TGTGCCAGTAGTATAACAGGGGGCGGTGAAGCTTTCTTT. Translating gives CASSITGGGEAFF.

The chain carries TRBV11-1 and TRBJ2-3, with 10 nucleotides matching TRBD2. The V gene's germline CDR1 is SGHAT and CDR2 FQDESV (reference sequence). The CDR3 runs to 16 residues. Trimming at V came to 4 bases and at J to 4 bases, leaving 8 bases not matched to a gene. For the CDR3, the DNA is TGTGCCAGCAGCTCAGGACTAGCGGCGATTTCAGATACGCAGTATTTT. As protein: CASSSGLAAISDTQYF.

This clone was seen a handful of times. The CDR3 here is CASSPDRGEEKLFF. CDR3 nucleotides: TGTGCCAGCTCACCTGACAGGGGGGAAGAAAAACTGTTTTTT. The chain has TRBV18 and TRBJ1-4, with 9 positions matching TRBD1. Germline lookup yields CDR1 KGHSH and CDR2 LQKENI. The CDR3 contains 14 residues. The ends lost 3 bases at V and 8 bases at J; junction bases unmatched: 4.

The J gene is TRBJ1-2, the V gene TRBV28, with D perhaps matching TRBD1 (6 bases). The germline V gene has CDR1 MDHEN and CDR2 SYDVKM. This CDR3 has 13 residues. V was cut by 6 bases and J by 8 bases, with 16 bases left in between. CDR3 bases: TGTGCCAGCAGCTCAGGGGCGCCCGGGGGCTACACCTTC. Its translation is CASSSGAPGGYTF.

This rearrangement joins TRBV18 to TRBJ2-3; 10 nucleotides line up with TRBD2. There are 14 residues in the CDR3. With 3 bases clipped from V and 6 bases from J, the junction kept 3 bases outside the gene matches. Germline assignment: CDR1 KGHSH and CDR2 LQKENI. CDR3 loop: CASSPSLAGDTQYF. The CDR3, as DNA: TGTGCCAGCTCACCCTCACTAGCGGGGGATACGCAGTATTTT.